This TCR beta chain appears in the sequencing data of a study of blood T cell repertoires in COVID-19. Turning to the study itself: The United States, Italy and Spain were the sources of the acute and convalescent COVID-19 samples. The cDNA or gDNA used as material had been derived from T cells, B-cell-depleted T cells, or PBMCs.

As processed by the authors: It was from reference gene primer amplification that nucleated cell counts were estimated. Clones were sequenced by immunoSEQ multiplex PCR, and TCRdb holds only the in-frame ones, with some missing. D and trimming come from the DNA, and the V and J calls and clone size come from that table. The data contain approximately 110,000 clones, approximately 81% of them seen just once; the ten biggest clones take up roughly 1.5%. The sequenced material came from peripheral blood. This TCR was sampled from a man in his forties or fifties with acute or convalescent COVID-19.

In DNA form, the CDR3 reads TGTGCCAGCAGTGAACCCAGGGGTGGTCACTCTAGCACAGATACGCAGTATTTT. Encoded protein: CASSEPRGGHSSTDTQYF. The chain couples TRBV6-1 to TRBJ2-3, with D perhaps TRBD1 (6 bases). The V and J ends lost 2 bases and 0 bases respectively, with 18 bases between them. The CDR3 runs to 18 residues. Germline-derived CDR1 and CDR2 are MNHNS and SASEGT.